Each of the 28 T cell receptor beta chains below was sequenced from the same sample in a study of blood T cell repertoires in COVID-19 (dated by TCRdb to 2018 to 2021). The library was built by means of the immunoSEQ multiplex PCR assay. The clones in this table, taken by TCRdb from immuneACCESS, are in-frame only. Not every clone is retained; where verified, under half of the shortfall comes from an unresolved V gene, and the cause of the rest is unknown. Counted in this sample were over 90,000 clones; about 86% of them appeared once. Approximately 3.5% of the sample lies in the top ten. The sequenced material came from peripheral blood. The receptors here all came from a human donor in a cohort sampled during active COVID-19.

This chain connects TRBV7-2 to TRBJ2-7; 7 nucleotides agree with TRBD2. Germline V lookup: CDR1 SGHTA, CDR2 FQGNSA. The CDR3 sequence is 16 residues long. Trimming took 1 base from V and 4 from J; bases not matched to a gene: 10. CDR3: CASSLGGFGGLYEQYF. In DNA, the CDR3 is TGTGCCAGCAGCTTAGGAGGTTTCGGGGGGTTATACGAGCAGTACTTC.

This rearrangement joins TRBV27 to TRBJ1-1; D perhaps matches TRBD1 (6 bases). Germline values: CDR1 MNHEY, CDR2 SMNVEV (reference sequence). The V end was cut by 0 bases, the J end by 0 bases, with 8 bases between. The CDR3 consists of 15 residues. As DNA, the CDR3 is TGTGCCAGCAGTTTATCAGGGGGGGTGAACACTGAAGCTTTCTTT. As protein: CASSLSGGVNTEAFF.

The CDR3 reads CASSVGSSYTDTQYF. CDR3 DNA: TGTGCCAGCAGCGTAGGGAGTAGTTACACAGATACGCAGTATTTT. This rearrangement joins TRBV9 to TRBJ2-3; D unclear. The CDR3 spans 15 residues. V was clipped by 0 bases and J by 2 bases, with 10 bases between them. Germline CDR1 and CDR2: SGDLS and YYNGEE.

The rearrangement joins TRBV5-1 to TRBJ2-6; D is possibly TRBD1 (5 bases). Germline-derived CDR1 and CDR2 are SGHRS and YFSETQ. Trimming took 3 bases from V and 0 from J, leaving 10 bases between them. The CDR3 runs to 16 residues. CDR3 loop: CASSSTTVSGANVLTF. The CDR3 DNA follows: TGCGCCAGCAGCTCTACGACAGTCTCTGGGGCCAACGTCCTGACTTTC.

The rearrangement links TRBV29-1 to TRBJ2-1; 8 bases agree with TRBD2. Germline V lookup: CDR1 SQVTM, CDR2 ANQGSEA. The V and J ends lost 7 bases and 7 bases, in that order; junction bases with no gene match: 3. CDR3 length: 11 residues. The CDR3 sequence is CSARLANEQFF. In DNA form, the CDR3 reads TGCAGCGCCAGACTAGCGAATGAGCAGTTCTTC.

The chain joins TRBV4-1 to TRBJ1-4, with 9 nucleotides matching TRBD1. With 0 bases clipped from V and 4 bases from J, the junction kept 3 bases outside the gene matches. This CDR3 is built from 16 residues. Germline assignment: CDR1 MGHRA and CDR2 YSYEKL. The DNA of the CDR3 is TGCGCCAGCAGCCAAGAAGGGACAGGGCATAATGAAAAACTGTTTTTT. It yields the protein CASSQEGTGHNEKLFF.

There are a few counts of this clone. The genes are TRBV5-1 and TRBJ1-2; 8 nucleotides line up with TRBD1. V dropped 0 bases and J dropped 7; count of bases not matched to a gene: 5. Germline CDR1 and CDR2: SGHRS and YFSETQ. The CDR3 totals 14 residues. In nucleotides, the CDR3 is TGCGCCAGCAGCTTGGTGGGACAGGCGGGTGGCTACACCTTC. Translating it yields CASSLVGQAGGYTF. The full variable domain, rest sourced from reference TRBV5-1 and TRBJ1-2, is KAGVTQTPRYLIKTRGQQVTLSCSPISGHRSVSWYQQTPGQGLQFLFEYFSETQRNKGNFPGRFSGRQFSNSRSEMNVSTLELGDSALYLCASSLVGQAGGYTFGSGTRLTVV.

The rearrangement joins TRBV18 to TRBJ1-2; 9 bases map to TRBD1. V lost 3 bases and J lost 6; bases outside the gene matches: 5. Germline lookup yields CDR1 KGHSH and CDR2 LQKENI. This CDR3 contains 14 residues. The CDR3 DNA sequence: TGTGCCAGCTCACCCCAACAGGGGGCGGATGGCTACACCTTC. Its protein is CASSPQQGADGYTF. Looking up the rest from reference TRBV18 and TRBJ1-2 gives the full variable domain: NAGVMQNPRHLVRRRGQEARLRCSPMKGHSHVYWYRQLPEEGLKFMVYLQKENIIDESGMPKERFSAEFPKEGPSILRIQQVVRGDSAAYFCASSPQQGADGYTFGSGTRLTVV.

The rearrangement joins TRBV6-4 to TRBJ2-1; 10 nucleotides agree with TRBD2. J gave up 2 bases and V 6 bases, and 4 bases lay outside the gene matches. The germline CDR1 and CDR2 sequences are MRHNA and SNTAGT. CDR3 length equals 15 residues. DNA for the CDR3: TGTGCCAGCAGCCTTAGCGGGGGGCCCTACAATGAGCAGTTCTTC. Amino acids: CASSLSGGPYNEQFF.

The V call is TRBV2, the J call TRBJ2-1; 11 nucleotides agree with TRBD2. The trim removed 10 bases at V and 0 bases at J, leaving 14 bases unmatched. CDR1 and CDR2 from the germline V gene are SNHLY and FYNNEI. This CDR3 spans 18 amino acids. CDR3 nucleotides: TGTGCCATTCCGGCAGGCACAACTAGCGGGAGCTCCTACAATGAGCAGTTCTTC. Protein: CAIPAGTTSGSSYNEQFF. Full variable domain (remainder filled in from reference TRBV2 and TRBJ2-1): EPEVTQTPSHQVTQMGQEVILRCVPISNHLYFYWYRQILGQKVEFLVSFYNNEISEKSEIFDDQFSVERPDGSNFTLKIRSTKLEDSAMYFCAIPAGTTSGSSYNEQFFGPGTRLTVL.

The chain's CDR3 is CASSPLARGLTYEQYF. CDR3 nucleotide sequence: TGTGCCAGCTCACCTCTCGCACGGGGACTAACCTACGAGCAGTACTTC. The chain joins TRBV18 to TRBJ2-7, with TRBD2 matching over 7 bases. The CDR3 loop spans 16 amino acids. Germline-derived CDR1 and CDR2 are KGHSH and LQKENI. V trimming: 3 bases; J trimming: 2 bases; junction bases outside the gene matches: 10.

The chain employs TRBV5-4 and TRBJ2-2, with 8 nucleotides matching TRBD2. Losses at the gene ends were 4 bases for V and 3 bases for J; bases not matched to a gene: 11. The CDR3 extends over 17 amino acids. The germline CDR1 and CDR2 sequences are SGHNT and YYREEE (reference sequence). CDR3 in amino acids: CASSHGPGGQYTGELFF. The CDR3 DNA reads as TGTGCCAGCAGCCACGGGCCGGGGGGGCAGTACACCGGGGAGCTGTTTTTT.

J is TRBJ1-1 and V is TRBV19; TRBD1 matches 7 bases. The germline gives CDR1 LNHDA, CDR2 SQIVND (reference sequence). The CDR3 is made up of 15 amino acids. The ends lost 4 bases at V and 0 bases at J; junction bases unmatched: 5. CDR3 sequence: CASSRRQGLNTEAFF. DNA of the CDR3: TGTGCCAGTAGTAGGCGACAGGGACTGAACACTGAAGCTTTCTTT.

V and J are TRBV27 and TRBJ2-2, with 13 nucleotides matching TRBD2. The CDR3 sequence is 17 residues long. Trimming removed 2 bases from V and 4 bases from J; junction bases left unmatched: 4. Germline V gives CDR1 MNHEY, CDR2 SMNVEV (reference sequence). The CDR3 region has the DNA TGTGCCAGCAGTTTACGCTGGACTAGCGGGAGCACCGGGGAGCTGTTTTTT. Its protein product is CASSLRWTSGSTGELFF.

The J gene is TRBJ2-7, the V gene TRBV11-2; unclear D gene. The CDR3 covers 13 residues. Germline V CDR1 and CDR2: SGHAT, FQNNGV. V lost 6 bases and J 2 bases, leaving 11 bases between the germline ends. The CDR3 DNA reads TGTGCCAGCAGTCTACAGCCAACCTACGAGCAGTACTTC. Its protein product is CASSLQPTYEQYF.

This chain connects TRBV5-1 to TRBJ1-6; TRBD1 matches 8 bases. The CDR3 runs 14 residues. The junction had 3 bases not matched to a gene; V was cut back by 3 bases and J by 7 bases. Germline CDR1 and CDR2: SGHRS and YFSETQ. In DNA form, the CDR3 reads TGCGCCAGCAGCTGGGGACAGGAGAATTCACCCCTCCACTTT. This sequence encodes CASSWGQENSPLHF.

The gene calls are TRBV9 and TRBJ2-3; D perhaps matches TRBD2 (6 bases). The CDR3 spans 14 residues. Germline CDR1 and CDR2: SGDLS and YYNGEE. Trimming cost V 0 bases and J 4 bases, with 9 bases left between them. Here the CDR3 reads CASSVVPGADTQYF. CDR3 sequence (DNA): TGTGCCAGCAGCGTAGTTCCGGGGGCAGATACGCAGTATTTT.

The chain uses TRBV4-1 and TRBJ1-6; D not certain. Germline V gene lookup returns CDR1 MGHRA and CDR2 YSYEKL. The V end lost 1 base, the J end lost 0 bases, and 13 bases lay between the germline ends. The CDR3 contains 18 residues. The CDR3 loop is CASSQGGGVTSYNSPLHF. CDR3 nucleotides: TGCGCCAGCAGCCAAGGAGGAGGCGTTACCTCCTATAATTCACCCCTCCACTTT.

The J gene is TRBJ1-5, the V gene TRBV7-8; D not resolved. Trimming cost V 4 bases and J 4 bases, with 8 bases left between them. The CDR3 is 13 residues long. Germline values: CDR1 SGHVS, CDR2 FQNEAQ. CDR3 sequence reads: CASSSFYNQPQHF. Written as DNA, the CDR3 is TGTGCCAGCAGCTCTTTTTATAATCAGCCCCAGCATTTT.

This chain uses TRBV7-8 with TRBJ1-5; D may be TRBD1 (6 bases). Germline V gene sequence: CDR1 SGHVS, CDR2 FQNEAQ. The CDR3 spans 15 residues. The V gene lost 0 bases and the J gene lost 2 bases, with 8 bases spanning the gap. CDR3 nucleotide sequence: TGTGCCAGCAGCTTAGCGGGGGCCGGCAATCAGCCCCAGCATTTT. This sequence encodes CASSLAGAGNQPQHF.

The chain couples TRBV4-1 to TRBJ1-2; 9 bases map to TRBD1. Germline V gene data show CDR1 as MGHRA and CDR2 as YSYEKL. This CDR3 contains 15 residues. The trim removed 3 bases at V and 8 bases at J, leaving 10 bases unmatched. CDR3 protein: CASSHPGTGRGGYTF. For the CDR3, the DNA is TGCGCCAGCAGCCACCCCGGGACAGGGAGAGGAGGCTACACCTTC.

The genes are TRBV27 and TRBJ2-3; TRBD2 matches 8 bases. After removal of 5 bases from V and 0 bases from J, the junction contained 25 bases not matched to a gene. CDR3 length: 22 amino acids. From germline, CDR1 is MNHEY and CDR2 SMNVEV (reference sequence). CDR3 sequence: CASSPRGITGTRGLASTDTQYF. The CDR3, as DNA: TGTGCCAGCAGTCCTCGGGGGATTACCGGGACTAGAGGCCTTGCGAGCACAGATACGCAGTATTTT.

This clone was picked up one time. CDR3 residues: CASSPNLIEITQYF. The CDR3 DNA is TGTGCCAGCTCACCGAATCTAATCGAGATTACGCAGTATTTT. The chain combines TRBV18 with TRBJ2-3; D unclear. CDR3 length: 14 residues. CDR1 and CDR2 (germline): KGHSH, LQKENI. V lost 3 bases to trimming and J lost 8 bases, with 15 bases between them.

In DNA, the CDR3 is TGTGCCAGCAGTCCCTCGGGACTAGTGGAGACCCAGTACTTC. Translation: CASSPSGLVETQYF. The chain combines TRBV28 with TRBJ2-5, with TRBD2 identical over 8 bases. The V gene end was trimmed by 5 bases and the J gene end by 5 bases; junction bases not matched to a gene: 7. The CDR3 spans 14 residues. In germline, CDR1 is MDHEN, CDR2 SYDVKM.

J is TRBJ2-7 and V is TRBV4-2; perhaps TRBD1 as D (5 bases). The CDR3 sequence is 16 residues long. Deletions cut 1 base from V and 3 bases from J, with 16 bases between. Germline CDR1 reads LGHNA; CDR2 reads YNFKEQ. The CDR3 sequence is CASSQGYSAGIYEQYF. CDR3 nucleotide sequence: TGTGCCAGCAGCCAAGGTTATTCGGCAGGGATCTACGAGCAGTACTTC.

The V and J genes are TRBV4-1 and TRBJ1-5, with TRBD1 matching 8 bases. CDR3 length: 17 amino acids. In germline, CDR1 is MGHRA, CDR2 YSYEKL. Trimming at V came to 4 bases and at J to 8 bases, leaving 16 bases not matched to a gene. The CDR3 is CASSPQLGRDRREPQHF. The CDR3, as DNA: TGCGCCAGCAGCCCTCAGTTGGGACGGGACAGGAGGGAGCCCCAGCATTTT.

This chain connects TRBV5-5 to TRBJ2-7; the match to TRBD1 covers 9 bases. Germline values: CDR1 SGHKS, CDR2 YYEKEE (reference sequence). CDR3 length equals 14 residues. Trimming cost V 2 bases and J 3 bases; bases outside gene matches: 3. The CDR3 reads CASSFGTGNYEQYF. In DNA, the CDR3 is TGTGCCAGCAGCTTCGGGACAGGGAACTACGAGCAGTACTTC.

This clone has just one count. This chain links TRBV5-1 with TRBJ2-3; 7 bases map to TRBD1. CDR3 length equals 14 residues. The germline gives CDR1 SGHRS, CDR2 YFSETQ. J was trimmed by 0 bases and V by 6 bases; bases with no gene match: 4. This CDR3 reads CASKQGPSTDTQYF. Here the CDR3 DNA reads TGCGCCAGCAAACAGGGGCCTAGCACAGATACGCAGTATTTT.